This is a list of T cell receptor beta chains from one sample in a study of blood T cells in healthy people across ages. MiXCR was run by TCRdb on the 5' RACE reads, yielding one entry per CDR3 protein. The sample gives some 1,000,000 distinct CDR3 sequences, around 25% of which show up once; around 0.7% is in the top ten. The same specimen was also included in a second study, on T cells of mothers and their children.

The specimen sequenced was blood. Receptor source: a girl aged 2 to 9 in good health. Both conserved end residues are part of each CDR3. Fields, in order: V gene, J gene, CDR3 protein.

V: TRBV7-2; J: TRBJ2-2; CDR3: CASSSWGLSGRGPGELFF
V: TRBV3-1; J: TRBJ2-7; CDR3: CASSQGPGRQYF
V: TRBV13; J: TRBJ2-1; CDR3: CASSLRGSYNEQLF
V: TRBV20-1; J: TRBJ1-1; CDR3: CSTRRDRGWAFF
V: TRBV18; J: TRBJ2-3; CDR3: CASSQTSGGITGDTQYF
V: TRBV24-1; J: TRBJ2-5; CDR3: CATSDPMGPQGEYF
V: TRBV11-2; J: NA; CDR3: CASALGYNEQFF
V: TRBV7-2; J: TRBJ2-5; CDR3: CASSLNKGVTQYF
V: TRBV6-6; J: TRBJ2-2; CDR3: CASIIGTANTGELFF
V: TRBV15; J: TRBJ1-2; CDR3: CATSSDRFGYTF
V: TRBV4-3; J: TRBJ2-3; CDR3: CASSPSPAGQITDTQYF
V: TRBV28; J: TRBJ2-7; CDR3: CASSLKVAESPSYEQYF
V: TRBV5-5; J: NA; CDR3: CASSLGGLAGGRNSYEQYF
V: TRBV27; J: TRBJ2-7; CDR3: CASSLGGAGNYEQYF
V: TRBV4-1; J: TRBJ2-2; CDR3: CASSQPVGAGELFF
V: TRBV28; J: TRBJ2-4; CDR3: CASSLSSGSTKNIQYF
V: TRBV19; J: TRBJ2-5; CDR3: CASGDGTGFRETQYF
V: TRBV7-2; J: TRBJ2-5; CDR3: CASRMEGTTQYF
V: TRBV28; J: TRBJ2-7; CDR3: CASSFSDRGIDEQYF
V: TRBV25-1; J: NA; CDR3: CASSDPSLEQYF
V: TRBV27; J: NA; CDR3: CASSQLEGYEQYF
V: TRBV7-9; J: TRBJ2-1; CDR3: CASVDRNHNEQFF
V: TRBV27; J: TRBJ1-4; CDR3: CASRTLFAPAEKLFF
V: TRBV29-1; J: TRBJ2-3; CDR3: CSVATDTDTQYF
V: TRBV28; J: TRBJ2-3; CDR3: CASSKGLKKYTDTQYF
V: TRBV28; J: TRBJ1-5; CDR3: CASSPDNQPQHF
V: TRBV19; J: NA; CDR3: CASSIRNEQYF
V: TRBV12-3/TRBV12-4; J: TRBJ2-5; CDR3: CACSFIAGGLQETQYF
V: TRBV20-1; J: TRBJ2-3; CDR3: CSARGASTDTQYF
V: TRBV6-4; J: TRBJ1-2; CDR3: CASRPTGTTYGYTF
V: TRBV12-3/TRBV12-4; J: TRBJ1-1; CDR3: CASSFETENTEAFF
V: TRBV12-3/TRBV12-4; J: NA; CDR3: CASPWGEPPASSVQTQYF
V: TRBV3-1; J: NA; CDR3: CASSQGSSDDPYEQYF
V: TRBV4-3; J: TRBJ1-2; CDR3: CASSQGTQDGYTF
V: TRBV5-5; J: TRBJ2-7; CDR3: CASRAGDSPSYEQYF
V: TRBV15; J: TRBJ2-5; CDR3: CATSSFIIGQETQYF
V: TRBV7-9; J: TRBJ1-1; CDR3: CASSLPSGRGTNTEAFF
V: TRBV5-5; J: TRBJ2-2; CDR3: CASRFHGNTGELFF
V: TRBV29-1; J: TRBJ2-3; CDR3: CSVGGDGETQYF
V: TRBV28; J: TRBJ2-5; CDR3: CASSSTASEFF
V: TRBV20-1; J: NA; CDR3: CSAVLAVYNEQFF
V: TRBV20-1; J: NA; CDR3: CSASNRVGINEQFF
V: TRBV6-6; J: NA; CDR3: CASSYVWGKHNEQFF
V: TRBV7-9; J: TRBJ1-2; CDR3: CASTSGWGGYTF
V: TRBV7-9; J: TRBJ2-7; CDR3: CASSPRDRVPYDQYF
V: TRBV19; J: TRBJ1-1; CDR3: CASRTQGSEAFF
V: TRBV28; J: TRBJ1-3; CDR3: CASSLGTFYTIYF
V: TRBV28; J: TRBJ2-5; CDR3: CASSWPGGRQMGTQYF
V: TRBV5-1; J: TRBJ1-1; CDR3: CASSTEGQPEAFF
V: TRBV28; J: TRBJ1-4; CDR3: CASSFGSLGYNEKLFF
V: TRBV11-2; J: TRBJ1-5; CDR3: CASSLGEGVDQPQRF
V: TRBV28; J: TRBJ2-7; CDR3: CASSLAGELVGEQHF
V: TRBV4-3; J: TRBJ1-1; CDR3: CASSQEAVGRANTEAFF
V: TRBV7-3; J: TRBJ2-1; CDR3: CASSLTYFPGLNNEQFF